A single sample gave rise to the 18 T cell receptor beta chains below, sequenced in a study of blood T cell repertoires in COVID-19. Sequencing used immunoSEQ multiplex PCR; TCRdb keeps in-frame clones, though not all of them. The table has around 80,000 clones, approximately 83% seen once. The sample was peripheral blood. The receptors stem from a human donor in a cohort sampled during active COVID-19.

The rearrangement joins TRBV5-1 to TRBJ1-1; D is unclear. The ends were cut back, 3 bases at V and 4 bases at J, with 13 bases in the middle. The CDR3 runs to 14 residues. CDR1 and CDR2 from the germline V gene are SGHRS and YFSETQ. CDR3 bases: TGCGCCAGCAGCTCCCGATCAACGGGCACTGAAGCTTTCTTT. Translated, it gives CASSSRSTGTEAFF.

V is TRBV6-1 and J is TRBJ1-6; D remains ambiguous. Germline V gives CDR1 MNHNS, CDR2 SASEGT. The CDR3 sequence is 16 residues long. The V and J ends lost 3 bases and 7 bases respectively, with 16 bases between them. The CDR3 here is CASSDLMGTRNSPLHF. DNA for the CDR3: TGTGCCAGCAGTGACCTCATGGGTACGCGGAATTCACCCCTCCACTTT.

This chain uses TRBV25-1 with TRBJ2-1; possibly TRBD1 for D (6 bases). V lost 5 bases and J lost 9, with 8 bases in between. There are 11 residues in the CDR3. CDR1 and CDR2 (germline): MGHDK, SYGVNS. Here the CDR3 reads CASSRGTEQFF. DNA of the CDR3: TGTGCCAGCAGTAGGGGGACTGAGCAGTTCTTC.

This clone was seen only once. The chain recombines TRBV14 with TRBJ2-2; the D gene is possibly TRBD2 (5 bases). The CDR3 is 14 amino acids. Trimming cost V 2 bases and J 7 bases, with 11 bases left between them. CDR1 and CDR2 (germline): SGHDN, FVKESK. The CDR3 reads CASSQLRGIGELFF. The CDR3 bases are TGTGCCAGCAGCCAACTGCGAGGGATCGGGGAGCTGTTTTTT.

The chain employs TRBV7-8 and TRBJ2-7; TRBD2 is a possible D gene (5 bases). The V end was cut by 5 bases, the J end by 2 bases, with 10 bases between. CDR3 length: 13 residues. Germline V gene data show CDR1 as SGHVS and CDR2 as FQNEAQ. CDR3 amino acids: CASSRGRTYEQYF. The CDR3 DNA reads as TGTGCCAGCAGCAGAGGGAGAACCTACGAGCAGTACTTC.

The CDR3 DNA follows: TGTGCCAGCAGCCACGTGGCAGGGGGCGGTAACTATGGCTACACCTTC. Residues: CASSHVAGGGNYGYTF. This chain joins TRBV3-1 (or the pseudogene TRBV3-2) and TRBJ1-2, with TRBD1 matching over 8 bases. Germline CDR1 and CDR2: LGHDT and YNNKEL (reference sequence). The CDR3 runs to 16 residues. V was clipped by 3 bases and J by 1 base; unmatched bases: 7.

This clone appeared a few times. The J gene is TRBJ2-7, the V gene TRBV7-2, with D tentatively TRBD2 (6 bases). Germline CDR1 is SGHTA and CDR2 is FQGNSA. The CDR3 is 17 residues long. Trimming removed 4 bases at V and 2 bases at J, with 21 bases between. Written as DNA, the CDR3 is TGTGCCAGCAGCTCCCCTGGAGCGGGTGTCAGACCCTACGAGCAGTACTTC. Its protein is CASSSPGAGVRPYEQYF.

The count of this clone is one. V and J are TRBV7-2 and TRBJ2-1; 10 bases are a match to TRBD1. V dropped 5 bases and J dropped 7; count of bases not matched to a gene: 11. This CDR3 comprises 16 residues. CDR1 and CDR2 (germline): SGHTA, FQGNSA. The CDR3 here is CASSPPGTGAGNEQFF. CDR3 nucleotide sequence: TGTGCCAGCAGCCCCCCGGGGACAGGGGCTGGGAATGAGCAGTTCTTC.

The rearrangement joins TRBV5-1 to TRBJ2-3; the D gene is possibly TRBD2 (7 bases). There are 13 residues in the CDR3. Trimming shortened V by 3 bases and J by 4 bases, and 9 bases separated the two germline ends. Germline values: CDR1 SGHRS, CDR2 YFSETQ. This CDR3 reads CASSWGGPDTQYF. The CDR3 region has the DNA TGCGCCAGCAGCTGGGGGGGGCCAGATACGCAGTATTTT.

In this sample, this clone turned up a few times. The V gene is TRBV6-5, the J gene TRBJ2-5; the D gene is possibly TRBD2 (5 bases). The V end was cut by 5 bases, the J end by 5 bases, with 15 bases between. Germline lookup yields CDR1 MNHEY and CDR2 SVGAGI. The CDR3 is made up of 14 amino acids. The CDR3 sequence is CASSKQQRGETQYF. CDR3 nucleotide sequence: TGTGCCAGCAGTAAACAGCAACGCGGGGAGACCCAGTACTTC.

This chain links TRBV4-2 with TRBJ2-3; 7 bases map to TRBD1. The J segment lost 11 bases and the V segment lost 4 bases, leaving 15 bases of the junction unmatched. The CDR3 sequence is 15 residues long. Germline V CDR1 and CDR2: LGHNA, YNFKEQ. CDR3 amino acids: CASSLHLQGVGGQYF. The CDR3, as DNA: TGTGCCAGCAGCCTTCACCTCCAGGGGGTTGGGGGGCAGTATTTT.

The chain combines TRBV7-3 with TRBJ2-3, with D possibly being TRBD2 (6 bases). The CDR3 totals 17 residues. The V end lost 0 bases, the J end lost 3 bases, and 16 bases lay between the germline ends. Looked up from germline, CDR1 is SGHTA and CDR2 is FQGTGA. DNA of the CDR3: TGTGCCAGCAGCTTAACTTTGGGGGGAGCTCTGACAGATACGCAGTATTTT. Translation gives CASSLTLGGALTDTQYF. Variable domain in full (rest from reference TRBV7-3 and TRBJ2-3): GAGVSQTPSNKVTEKGKYVELRCDPISGHTALYWYRQSLGQGPEFLIYFQGTGAADDSGLPNDRFFAVRPEGSVSTLKIQRTERGDSAVYLCASSLTLGGALTDTQYFGPGTRLTVL.

The chain uses TRBV30 and TRBJ2-5; D may be TRBD1 (5 bases). The CDR3 length is 15 residues. Germline V gene sequence: CDR1 GTSNPN, CDR2 SVGIG (reference sequence). V was trimmed by 1 base and J by 4 bases, leaving 16 bases between them. CDR3 nucleotides: TGTGCCTGGAGTGCATCCTTCTCAGGGTCAGAGACCCAGTACTTC. It codes for CAWSASFSGSETQYF.

The rearrangement joins TRBV20-1 to TRBJ2-1; no reliable D call. Trimming left V 3 bases short and J 2 bases short, with 8 bases between. The germline CDR1 and CDR2 sequences are DFQATT and SNEGSKA (reference sequence). The CDR3 loop spans 13 amino acids. CDR3 sequence (DNA): TGCAGTGCTAGTCGGCTAGCCTACAATGAGCAGTTCTTC. It codes for CSASRLAYNEQFF.

This clone showed up just a few times. V is TRBV6-5 and J is TRBJ1-2; TRBD1 aligns across 8 bases. With 6 bases clipped from V and 4 bases from J, the junction kept 10 bases outside the gene matches. The CDR3 length is 15 residues. Germline CDR1 and CDR2: MNHEY and SVGAGI. This CDR3 is CASSKQGVRSYGYTF. CDR3 sequence (DNA): TGTGCCAGCAGCAAACAGGGGGTGCGGAGCTATGGCTACACCTTC.

This rearrangement joins TRBV14 to TRBJ2-1, with 10 positions matching TRBD2. Germline CDR1 reads SGHDN; CDR2 reads FVKESK. This CDR3 has 15 residues. The trim removed 4 bases at V and 4 bases at J, leaving 4 bases unmatched. This CDR3 is CASSRLAGVYNEQFF. As DNA, the CDR3 is TGTGCCAGCAGCCGTCTAGCGGGGGTTTACAATGAGCAGTTCTTC.

This rearrangement joins TRBV5-5 to TRBJ1-2, with a weak D call TRBD1 (6 bases). This CDR3 region has 14 residues. Per the germline V gene, CDR1 is SGHKS and CDR2 is YYEKEE (reference sequence). V lost 6 bases and J 2 bases, leaving 14 bases between the germline ends. The CDR3 coding sequence is TGTGCCAGCACCCGGGACACTGCAAACTATGGCTACACCTTC. Translating it yields CASTRDTANYGYTF. Drawing the rest from reference TRBV5-5 and TRBJ1-2, the complete variable domain is DAGVTQSPTHLIKTRGQQVTLRCSPISGHKSVSWYQQVLGQGPQFIFQYYEKEERGRGNFPDRFSARQFPNYSSELNVNALLLGDSALYLCASTRDTANYGYTFGSGTRLTVV.

The rearrangement uses TRBV12-5 and TRBJ1-2, with TRBD1 as a possible D gene (6 bases). Germline values: CDR1 LGHNT, CDR2 FRNRAP. V was shortened by 6 bases and J by 2 bases, with 10 bases between the two germline ends. This CDR3 has 13 amino acids. The CDR3 sequence: CASGGGRNYGYTF. In DNA, the CDR3 is TGTGCTAGTGGAGGGGGACGGAACTATGGCTACACCTTC. Combining the CDR3 with reference TRBV12-5 and TRBJ1-2 gives the whole variable domain DARVTQTPRHKVTEMGQEVTMRCQPILGHNTVFWYRQTMMQGLELLAYFRNRAPLDDSGMPKDRFSAEMPDATLATLKIQPSEPRDSAVYFCASGGGRNYGYTFGSGTRLTVV.